The present T cell receptor (beta chain) was sequenced within a study of neurological immune-mediated disorders. TCRdb called the 5' RACE reads again in MiXCR, with one record for every CDR3 protein. This sample has 26,000 or so distinct CDR3 sequences, with roughly an eighth found just once. Many counts were recorded for this clonotype. V was clipped by 0 bases and J by 7 bases, with 14 bases between them. There are 16 residues in the CDR3. Germline V gene sequence: CDR1 SGHRS, CDR2 YFSETQ. Sequencing input: PBMCs. The J gene is TRBJ1-6, the V gene TRBV5-1; TRBD1 is a possible D gene (5 bases). The clonotype was recovered from a man aged 60 to 69 in good health. In DNA, the CDR3 is TGCGCCAGCAGCTTGGGGGGCCAGATCCCGAATTCACCCCTCCACTTT. Its protein is CASSLGGQIPNSPLHF.